These 20 T cell receptor beta chains were all obtained from the same sample, sequenced in a study of identical twins. TCRdb re-called the 5' RACE reads with MiXCR, one entry per CDR3 protein. The table shows some 500,000 distinct CDR3 sequences, with about 14% occurring only once. These data also featured in a second study, about yellow fever vaccine responses in identical twins.

Material: CD4+ T cells sorted from blood. The receptors derive from a woman aged 18-30 years in good health.

This chain joins TRBV7-2 and TRBJ2-2, with D tentatively TRBD1 (6 bases). There are 13 residues in the CDR3. Deletions cut 2 bases from V and 7 bases from J, with 8 bases between. Germline loops: CDR1 SGHTA, CDR2 FQGNSA. The chain's CDR3 is CASSLNRDGELFF. CDR3 nucleotides: TGTGCCAGCAGCTTAAACAGGGACGGGGAGCTGTTTTTT.

This rearrangement joins TRBV29-1 to TRBJ2-5, with D tentatively TRBD1 (7 bases). Germline V gene data show CDR1 as SQVTM and CDR2 as ANQGSEA. Trimming removed 5 bases at V and 4 bases at J, with 23 bases between. The CDR3 contains 16 residues. The CDR3 loop reads CSVSTYRGRRGETQYF. The CDR3 DNA reads as TGCAGCGTTTCAACTTACAGGGGCCGGCGGGGAGAGACCCAGTACTTC.

This clonotype was detected only a few times. The chain recombines TRBV7-2 with TRBJ2-3; 8 bases map to TRBD2. The CDR3 extends over 17 amino acids. The J segment lost 2 bases and the V segment lost 2 bases, leaving 9 bases of the junction unmatched. The germline CDR1 and CDR2 sequences are SGHTA and FQGNSA. Here the CDR3 reads CASSLFRTSWTTDTQYF. As DNA, the CDR3 is TGTGCCAGCAGCTTATTCAGGACTAGCTGGACCACAGATACGCAGTATTTT.

This clonotype was detected only a few times. The chain employs TRBV6-1 and TRBJ2-2; D is tentatively TRBD1 or TRBD2 (5 bases each). The V gene lost 7 bases and the J gene lost 6 bases, with 24 bases spanning the gap. This CDR3 spans 17 amino acids. Germline V gives CDR1 MNHNS, CDR2 SASEGT. CDR3 coding DNA: TGTGCCAGCAACCGTCTTACGGGGCCTGGTGGGGCCGGGGAGCTGTTTTTT. Translating it yields CASNRLTGPGGAGELFF.

This clonotype was recorded many times. The V gene is TRBV6-1, the J gene TRBJ2-1; 9 bases are a match to TRBD2. The CDR3 has 16 residues. Looked up from germline, CDR1 is MNHNS and CDR2 is SASEGT. J gave up 1 base and V 8 bases, and 9 bases lay outside the gene matches. CDR3: CASGDSGSGSYNEQFF. CDR3 sequence (DNA): TGTGCCAGCGGGGATAGCGGGAGCGGGTCCTACAATGAGCAGTTCTTC.

A few counts support this clonotype. V gene TRBV7-6 combines with J gene TRBJ2-5; 8 bases line up with TRBD2. Per germline, CDR1 SGHVS and CDR2 FNYEAQ. The CDR3 totals 16 residues. Losses at the gene ends were 2 bases for V and 3 bases for J; bases not matched to a gene: 8. CDR3 in amino acids: CASSLYSGGPEETQYF. In nucleotides, the CDR3 is TGTGCCAGCAGCTTATACTCGGGAGGGCCGGAAGAGACCCAGTACTTC.

This chain joins TRBV6-1 and TRBJ2-7; TRBD2 aligns across 9 bases. With V trimmed by 7 bases and J by 2 bases, 3 bases remained unmatched. Germline V gene sequence: CDR1 MNHNS, CDR2 SASEGT. This CDR3 spans 13 amino acids. The CDR3 DNA is TGTGCCAGCAATGTAGCGGGGGCCTACGAGCAGTACTTC. Translating gives CASNVAGAYEQYF.

The rearrangement joins TRBV20-1 to TRBJ2-3; D remains unclear. The CDR3 sequence is 14 residues long. Trimming took off 6 bases at V and 6 bases at J, with 19 bases between the two ends. Germline V CDR1 and CDR2: DFQATT, SNEGSKA (reference sequence). The DNA for the CDR3 is TGCAGTGCAAAACGGACGGTTGCTTTGGATACGCAGTATTTT. It yields the protein CSAKRTVALDTQYF.

In its sample, this clonotype was seen a few times. The chain joins TRBV4-3 to TRBJ2-3; 8 bases align to TRBD1. CDR1 is LGHNA, CDR2 YSLEER, per germline. CDR3 length: 17 amino acids. Trimming at V came to 3 bases and at J to 0 bases, leaving 8 bases not matched to a gene. The CDR3 protein is CASSQGAGTGSTDTQYF. As DNA, the CDR3 is TGCGCCAGCAGCCAGGGGGCCGGGACAGGCAGCACAGATACGCAGTATTTT.

The chain joins TRBV7-2 to TRBJ2-1; D is undetermined. The ends were cut back, 2 bases at V and 8 bases at J, with 16 bases in the middle. The CDR3 runs 15 residues. Per the germline V gene, CDR1 is SGHTA and CDR2 is FQGNSA. The CDR3 DNA follows: TGTGCCAGCAGCTTACTCCCTAATTTCTGGGATGAGCAGTTCTTC. Its protein product is CASSLLPNFWDEQFF.

The genes are TRBV27 and TRBJ2-7, with D perhaps TRBD1 (5 bases). The CDR3 contains 14 residues. Germline CDR1 reads MNHEY; CDR2 reads SMNVEV (reference sequence). The V end lost 4 bases, the J end lost 0 bases, and 10 bases lay between the germline ends. CDR3 DNA sequence: TGTGCCAGCAGTTCCCGACAGAGCTCCTACGAGCAGTACTTC. Translation gives CASSSRQSSYEQYF.

A few counts support this clonotype. The rearrangement joins TRBV28 to TRBJ2-7; the D gene is possibly TRBD1 (5 bases). This CDR3 has 14 amino acids. The germline V gene encodes CDR1 MDHEN and CDR2 SYDVKM. V lost 2 bases, J lost 3 bases, and 11 bases lay in between. CDR3 DNA sequence: TGTGCCAGCAGTTTAGTGGACACAGACTACGAGCAGTACTTC. It translates to CASSLVDTDYEQYF.

The rearrangement uses TRBV6-1 and TRBJ2-1; 8 nucleotides line up with TRBD2. CDR3 length: 15 residues. The V gene end was trimmed by 8 bases and the J gene end by 4 bases; junction bases not matched to a gene: 10. Germline V gene lookup returns CDR1 MNHNS and CDR2 SASEGT. CDR3: CASGLNGGAYNEQFF. CDR3 coding DNA: TGTGCCAGCGGACTAAACGGGGGGGCTTACAATGAGCAGTTCTTC.

This clonotype came up a few times. CDR3 amino acids: CAISESGEQYF. The CDR3 coding sequence is TGTGCCATCAGTGAATCCGGCGAGCAGTACTTC. V and J are TRBV10-3 and TRBJ2-7; D is unclear. CDR1 ENHRY and CDR2 SYGVKD come from the germline V gene. V lost 3 bases and J lost 6, with 6 bases in between. The CDR3 length is 11 residues.

This clonotype turned up a few times. The genes are TRBV20-1 and TRBJ2-1; 9 nucleotides match TRBD2. The germline gives CDR1 DFQATT, CDR2 SNEGSKA (reference sequence). The CDR3 covers 16 residues. V trimming: 0 bases; J trimming: 2 bases; junction bases outside the gene matches: 5. CDR3 protein: CSARDPLAGPYNEQFF. The DNA for the CDR3 is TGCAGTGCTAGAGATCCCCTAGCGGGGCCCTACAATGAGCAGTTCTTC.

This chain links TRBV3-1 with TRBJ2-3; D gene unclear. The CDR3 covers 17 residues. Trimming removed 3 bases from V and 0 bases from J, with 16 bases in between. Per the germline V gene, CDR1 is LGHDT and CDR2 is YNNKEL (reference sequence). The CDR3 region is CASSHLIRAESTDTQYF. The CDR3 DNA reads TGTGCCAGCAGCCACCTCATAAGGGCGGAAAGCACAGATACGCAGTATTTT.

This chain uses TRBV18 with TRBJ2-3; D not resolved. Germline V lookup: CDR1 KGHSH, CDR2 LQKENI. Trimming took off 0 bases at V and 6 bases at J, with 10 bases between the two ends. This CDR3 has 14 residues. The CDR3 DNA reads as TGTGCCAGCTCACCACCGCGGCCTAAGGATACGCAGTATTTT. This codes for CASSPPRPKDTQYF. Complete variable domain (other parts from reference TRBV18 and TRBJ2-3): NAGVMQNPRHLVRRRGQEARLRCSPMKGHSHVYWYRQLPEEGLKFMVYLQKENIIDESGMPKERFSAEFPKEGPSILRIQQVVRGDSAAYFCASSPPRPKDTQYFGPGTRLTVL.

The chain links TRBV2 to TRBJ2-7; 10 positions agree with TRBD2. The germline gives CDR1 SNHLY, CDR2 FYNNEI. CDR3 size: 16 residues. Trimming at V came to 3 bases and at J to 6 bases, leaving 11 bases not matched to a gene. The CDR3 region has the DNA TGTGCCAGCAGTGAGTTCAGCGGGGGGGCCAGGGGCGAGCAGTACTTC. Translated, it gives CASSEFSGGARGEQYF.

In this sample, this clonotype turned up a few times. In nucleotides, the CDR3 is TGTGCCAGCTCACCACAGGGAAAGGAGCCCCAGCATTTT. It codes for CASSPQGKEPQHF. This chain uses TRBV18 with TRBJ1-5; no reliable D call. This CDR3 is 13 amino acids long. V was clipped by 1 base and J by 8 bases, with 9 bases between them. Germline CDR1 is KGHSH and CDR2 is LQKENI.

The V gene is TRBV24-1, the J gene TRBJ2-1; 8 bases are shared with TRBD2. The CDR3 covers 17 residues. CDR1 is KGHDR, CDR2 SFDVKD, per germline. Trimming took 3 bases from V and 0 from J; bases not matched to a gene: 6. The CDR3 bases are TGTGCCACCAGTGATCCGCGAAGCGGGAGCTCCTACAATGAGCAGTTCTTC. Amino acids: CATSDPRSGSSYNEQFF.